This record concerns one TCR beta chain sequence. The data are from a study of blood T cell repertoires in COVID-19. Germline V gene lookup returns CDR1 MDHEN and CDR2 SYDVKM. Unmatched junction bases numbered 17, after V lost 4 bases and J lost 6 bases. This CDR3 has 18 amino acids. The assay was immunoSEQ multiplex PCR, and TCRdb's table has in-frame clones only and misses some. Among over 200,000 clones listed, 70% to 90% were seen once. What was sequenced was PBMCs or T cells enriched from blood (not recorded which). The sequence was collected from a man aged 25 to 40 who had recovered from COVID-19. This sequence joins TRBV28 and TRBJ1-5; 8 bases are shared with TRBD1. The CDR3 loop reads CASSWAFFGQGEGQPQHF. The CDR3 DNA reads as TGTGCCAGCAGTTGGGCGTTCTTCGGACAGGGTGAGGGTCAGCCCCAGCATTTT.